Each of the 8 T cell receptor delta chains below was sequenced from the same sample in a study of gamma-delta chains in newborns, infants, children. TCRdb re-called the reads via CATT. The data show more than 7,500 delta-chain clones, with approximately 22% seen just once and 4.4% held by the top ten. Sequencing used blood. The receptors were gathered from a child who was a newborn, infant or young child, either healthy, febrile or measles-vaccinated (not recorded which).

The chain has TRDV2 and TRDJ1, with TRDD3 matching 11 bases. V lost 3 bases and J lost 0; bases outside the gene matches: 5. In germline, CDR1 is GEAIGNYY, CDR2 EKD. This CDR3 spans 16 amino acids. The CDR3, as DNA: TGTGCCTGTGACGTACTGGGGGATATGTACACCGATAAACTCATCTTT. It encodes CACDVLGDMYTDKLIF.

On this clone itself: Possible read error: a much larger clone is one base away. The V call is TRDV2, the J call TRDJ3, with 11 positions matching TRDD3. Losses at the gene ends were 2 bases for V and 2 bases for J; bases not matched to a gene: 4. Germline V gene data show CDR1 as GEAIGNYY and CDR2 as EKD. The CDR3 runs 18 residues. The CDR3 bases are TGTGCCTGTGACAGGCTGGGGGATACCCCCTGGGACACCCGACAGATGTTTTTC. Its translation is CACDRLGDTPWDTRQMFF.

With regard to this clone: A much larger clone lies a single base off, so this may be a read error. V is TRDV2 and J is TRDJ1; 7 bases line up with TRDD3. The CDR3 consists of 18 residues. Germline CDR1 and CDR2: GEAIGNYY and EKD. This CDR3 is CACDTVLTGVLGTGKLIF. The CDR3 DNA reads TGTGCCTGTGACACCGTCCTGACTGGGGTCCTTGGGACCGGTAAACTCATCTTT.

This clone was detected a few times. At one boundary the junction diverges from the germline segment, which might be a read error. This sequence joins TRDV2 and TRDJ3, with TRDD3 matching 10 bases. Per germline, CDR1 GEAIGNYY and CDR2 EKD. The CDR3 contains 21 residues. The CDR3: CARDTVDGGIRDSWDTRQMFF. CDR3 DNA: TGTGCCCGTGACACCGTTGATGGGGGGATACGCGACTCCTGGGACACCCGACAGATGTTTTTC.

In its sample, this clone was seen a few times. V is TRDV2 and J is TRDJ1; 9 bases align to TRDD3. J lost 0 bases, V lost 3 bases, and 10 bases had no gene match. This CDR3 is 17 amino acids long. Germline V CDR1 and CDR2: GEAIGNYY, EKD. The CDR3 sequence: CACDSLLGDLYTDKLIF. CDR3 nucleotide sequence: TGTGCCTGTGACTCTCTACTGGGGGACCTCTACACCGATAAACTCATCTTT.

This clone was detected only a few times. The chain employs TRDV2 and TRDJ1, with 8 bases that match TRDD3. V was pared by 1 base and J by 3 bases, with 21 bases of the junction left unmatched. The CDR3 is 20 residues long. Per the germline V gene, CDR1 is GEAIGNYY and CDR2 is EKD. The CDR3 loop is CACDTLRAGGHVGSPDKLIF. CDR3 in DNA: TGTGCCTGTGACACTCTACGAGCTGGGGGACACGTCGGGTCTCCCGATAAACTCATCTTT.

This clone has more than one count but fewer than ten. The chain carries TRDV2 and TRDJ1, with 7 nucleotides matching TRDD3. Germline V gene lookup returns CDR1 GEAIGNYY and CDR2 EKD. The ends lost 3 bases at V and 1 base at J; junction bases unmatched: 16. There are 18 residues in the CDR3. The chain's CDR3 is CACDELRSQWGTTDKLIF. The CDR3 nucleotides are TGTGCCTGTGACGAATTACGATCCCAATGGGGGACCACCGATAAACTCATCTTT.

V gene TRDV2 combines with J gene TRDJ1; D remains unclear. The germline gives CDR1 GEAIGNYY, CDR2 EKD. With 0 bases removed from V and 4 bases from J, the gap between germline ends came to 32 bases. CDR3 length equals 21 residues. Written as DNA, the CDR3 is TGTGCCTGTGACACCATTACACCTTACCAGGTGTCCACCATAAGGGACGATAAACTCATCTTT. This gives the protein CACDTITPYQVSTIRDDKLIF.